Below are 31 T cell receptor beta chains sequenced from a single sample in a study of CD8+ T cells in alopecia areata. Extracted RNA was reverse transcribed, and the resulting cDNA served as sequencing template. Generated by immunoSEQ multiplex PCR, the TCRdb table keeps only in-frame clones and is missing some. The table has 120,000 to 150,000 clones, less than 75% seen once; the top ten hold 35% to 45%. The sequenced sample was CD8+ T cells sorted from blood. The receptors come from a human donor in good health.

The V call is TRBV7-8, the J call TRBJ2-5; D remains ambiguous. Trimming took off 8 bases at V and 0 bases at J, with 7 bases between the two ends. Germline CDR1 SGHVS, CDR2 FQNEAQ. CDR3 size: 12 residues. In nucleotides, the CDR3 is TGTGCCAGCTTCTTGTACCAAGAGACCCAGTACTTC. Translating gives CASFLYQETQYF. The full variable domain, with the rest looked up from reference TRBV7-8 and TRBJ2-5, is GAGVSQSPRYKVAKRGQDVALRCDPISGHVSLFWYQQALGQGPEFLTYFQNEAQLDKSGLPSDRFFAERPEGSVSTLKIQRTQQEDSAVYLCASFLYQETQYFGPGTRLLVL.

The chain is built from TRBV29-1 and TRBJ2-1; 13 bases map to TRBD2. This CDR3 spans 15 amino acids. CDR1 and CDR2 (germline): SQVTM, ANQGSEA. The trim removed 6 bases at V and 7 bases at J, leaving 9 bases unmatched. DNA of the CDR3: TGCAGCGTCGAAACTAGCGGGAGGGCCAAAAATGAGCAGTTCTTC. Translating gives CSVETSGRAKNEQFF.

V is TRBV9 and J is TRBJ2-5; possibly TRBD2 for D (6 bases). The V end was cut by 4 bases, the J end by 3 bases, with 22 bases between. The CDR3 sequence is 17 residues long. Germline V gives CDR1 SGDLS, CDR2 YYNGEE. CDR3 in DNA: TGTGCCAGCAGCTCCCCCCGCTTCCGGAGGGAGAAAGAGACCCAGTACTTC. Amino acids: CASSSPRFRREKETQYF.

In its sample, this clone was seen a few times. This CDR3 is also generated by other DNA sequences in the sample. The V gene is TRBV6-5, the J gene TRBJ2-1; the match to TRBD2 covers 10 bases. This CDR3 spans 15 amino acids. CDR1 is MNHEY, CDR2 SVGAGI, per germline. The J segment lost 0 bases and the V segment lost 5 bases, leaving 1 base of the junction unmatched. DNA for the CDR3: TGTGCCAGCAGTCCTAGCGGGAGCTCCTACAATGAGCAGTTCTTC. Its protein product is CASSPSGSSYNEQFF.

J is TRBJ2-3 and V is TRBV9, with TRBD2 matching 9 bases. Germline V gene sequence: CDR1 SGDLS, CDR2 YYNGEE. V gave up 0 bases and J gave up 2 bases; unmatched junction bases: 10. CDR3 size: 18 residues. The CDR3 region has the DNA TGTGCCAGCAGCGTAGTAGGGGCAGCGGGAGGCACCACAGATACGCAGTATTTT. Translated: CASSVVGAAGGTTDTQYF.

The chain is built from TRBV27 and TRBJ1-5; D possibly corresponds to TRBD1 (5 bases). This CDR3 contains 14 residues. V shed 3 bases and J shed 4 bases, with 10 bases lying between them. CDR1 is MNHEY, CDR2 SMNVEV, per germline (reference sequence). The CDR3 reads CASSFQGQNQPQHF. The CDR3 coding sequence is TGTGCCAGCAGTTTTCAGGGCCAGAATCAGCCCCAGCATTTT.

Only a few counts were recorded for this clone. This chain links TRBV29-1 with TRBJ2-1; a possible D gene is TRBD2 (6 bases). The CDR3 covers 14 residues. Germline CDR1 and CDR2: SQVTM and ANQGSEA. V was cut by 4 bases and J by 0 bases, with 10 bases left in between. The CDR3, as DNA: TGCAGCGTTGTAGGAGCGGGCTCCTACAATGAGCAGTTCTTC. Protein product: CSVVGAGSYNEQFF.

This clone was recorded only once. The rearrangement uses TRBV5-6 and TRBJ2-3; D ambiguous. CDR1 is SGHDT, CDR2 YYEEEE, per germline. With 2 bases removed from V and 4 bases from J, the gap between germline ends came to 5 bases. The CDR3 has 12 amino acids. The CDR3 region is CASSFGADTQYF. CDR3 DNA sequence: TGTGCCAGCAGCTTCGGAGCAGATACGCAGTATTTT.

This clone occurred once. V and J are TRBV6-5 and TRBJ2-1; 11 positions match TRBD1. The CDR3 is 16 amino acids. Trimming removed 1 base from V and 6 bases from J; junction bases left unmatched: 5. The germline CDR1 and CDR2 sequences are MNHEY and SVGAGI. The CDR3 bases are TGTGCCAGCAGTTACTTTCGGACAGGGGGCATCAATGAGCAGTTCTTC. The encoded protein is CASSYFRTGGINEQFF.

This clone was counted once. This chain's CDR3 is CASSPGQGVDTQYF. The CDR3, as DNA: TGTGCCAGCAGCCCTGGACAGGGGGTAGATACGCAGTATTTT. V and J are TRBV7-6 and TRBJ2-3; 10 bases fit TRBD1. The V gene's germline CDR1 is SGHVS and CDR2 FNYEAQ. The CDR3 covers 14 residues. Trimming took 5 bases from V and 5 from J; bases not matched to a gene: 4. Together with reference TRBV7-6 and TRBJ2-3, the CDR3 gives the full variable domain: GAGVSQSPRYKVTKRGQDVALRCDPISGHVSLYWYRQALGQGPEFLTYFNYEAQQDKSGLPNDRFSAERPEGSISTLTIQRTEQRDSAMYRCASSPGQGVDTQYFGPGTRLTVL.

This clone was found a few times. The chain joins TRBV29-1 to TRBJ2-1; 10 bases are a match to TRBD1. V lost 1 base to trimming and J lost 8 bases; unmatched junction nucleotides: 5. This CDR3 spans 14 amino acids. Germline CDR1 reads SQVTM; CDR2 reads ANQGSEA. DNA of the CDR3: TGCAGCGTTGAAGGGACAGGGGGGGCGGATGAGCAGTTCTTC. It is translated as CSVEGTGGADEQFF.

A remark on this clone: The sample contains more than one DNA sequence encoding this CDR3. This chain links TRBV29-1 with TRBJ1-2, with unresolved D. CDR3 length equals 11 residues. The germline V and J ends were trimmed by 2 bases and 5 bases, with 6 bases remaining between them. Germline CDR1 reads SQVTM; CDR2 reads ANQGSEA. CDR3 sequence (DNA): TGCAGCGTTGAATTGCGGTATGGCTACACCTTC. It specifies CSVELRYGYTF.

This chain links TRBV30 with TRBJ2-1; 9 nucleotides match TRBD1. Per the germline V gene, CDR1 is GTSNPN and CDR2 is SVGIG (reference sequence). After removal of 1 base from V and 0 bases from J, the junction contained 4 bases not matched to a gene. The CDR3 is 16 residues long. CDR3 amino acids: CAWSAGTGSSYNEQFF. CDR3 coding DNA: TGTGCCTGGAGTGCGGGGACAGGGAGCTCCTACAATGAGCAGTTCTTC.

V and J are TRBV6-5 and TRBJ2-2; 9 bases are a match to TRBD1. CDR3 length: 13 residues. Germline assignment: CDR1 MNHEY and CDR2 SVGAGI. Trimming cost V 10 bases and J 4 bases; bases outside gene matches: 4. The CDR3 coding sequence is TGTGCCACCAAGGACAGGGGCACCGGGGAGCTGTTTTTT. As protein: CATKDRGTGELFF.

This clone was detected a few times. The CDR3 nucleotides are TGTGCCAGCAGTACCTACTATGAGACAGAGACCCAGTACTTC. The encoded protein is CASSTYYETETQYF. This chain joins TRBV6-5 and TRBJ2-5; D is unclear. Germline-derived CDR1 and CDR2 are MNHEY and SVGAGI. Trimming shortened V by 5 bases and J by 4 bases, and 14 bases separated the two germline ends. The CDR3 sequence is 14 residues long.

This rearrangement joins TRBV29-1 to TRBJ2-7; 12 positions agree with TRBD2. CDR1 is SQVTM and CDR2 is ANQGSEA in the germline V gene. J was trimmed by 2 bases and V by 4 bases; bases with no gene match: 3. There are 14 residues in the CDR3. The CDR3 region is CSVGLAGVAYEQYF. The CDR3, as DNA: TGCAGCGTTGGACTAGCGGGAGTCGCCTACGAGCAGTACTTC.

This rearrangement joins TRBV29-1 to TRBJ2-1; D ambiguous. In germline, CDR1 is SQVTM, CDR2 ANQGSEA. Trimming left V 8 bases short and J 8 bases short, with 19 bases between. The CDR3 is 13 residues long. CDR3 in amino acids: CSLRGGPRDEQFF. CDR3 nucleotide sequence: TGCAGCCTACGTGGCGGCCCTAGGGATGAGCAGTTCTTC.

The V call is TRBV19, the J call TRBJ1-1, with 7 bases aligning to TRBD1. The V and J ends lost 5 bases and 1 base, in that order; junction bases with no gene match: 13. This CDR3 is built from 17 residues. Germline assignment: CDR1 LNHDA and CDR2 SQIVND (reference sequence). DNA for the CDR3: TGTGCCAGTAGTTCCTTAAGGGACAGCGAGGGGAACACTGAAGCTTTCTTT. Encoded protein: CASSSLRDSEGNTEAFF.

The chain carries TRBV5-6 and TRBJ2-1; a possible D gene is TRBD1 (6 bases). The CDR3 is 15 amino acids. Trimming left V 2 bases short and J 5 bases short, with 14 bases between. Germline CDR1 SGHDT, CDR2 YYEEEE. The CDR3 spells CASSFSGQSHNEQFF. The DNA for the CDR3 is TGTGCCAGCAGCTTCTCCGGACAGTCACACAATGAGCAGTTCTTC.

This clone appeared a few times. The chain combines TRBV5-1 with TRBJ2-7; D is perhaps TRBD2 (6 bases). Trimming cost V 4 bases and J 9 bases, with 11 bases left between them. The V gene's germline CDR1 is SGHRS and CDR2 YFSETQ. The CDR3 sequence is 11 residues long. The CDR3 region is CASSASGRQYF. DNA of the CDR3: TGCGCCAGCAGCGCCAGCGGGCGGCAGTACTTC. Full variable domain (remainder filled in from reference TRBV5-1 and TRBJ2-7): KAGVTQTPRYLIKTRGQQVTLSCSPISGHRSVSWYQQTPGQGLQFLFEYFSETQRNKGNFPGRFSGRQFSNSRSEMNVSTLELGDSALYLCASSASGRQYFGPGTRLTVT.

The CDR3, as DNA: TGTGCCATCAGTGAACCAGCGGGAGGGCCCAATGAGCAGTTCTTC. It specifies CAISEPAGGPNEQFF. The chain uses TRBV10-3 and TRBJ2-1; TRBD2 matches at 10 bases. CDR3 length: 15 amino acids. Germline V gene data show CDR1 as ENHRY and CDR2 as SYGVKD. V trimming: 3 bases; J trimming: 6 bases; junction bases outside the gene matches: 5.

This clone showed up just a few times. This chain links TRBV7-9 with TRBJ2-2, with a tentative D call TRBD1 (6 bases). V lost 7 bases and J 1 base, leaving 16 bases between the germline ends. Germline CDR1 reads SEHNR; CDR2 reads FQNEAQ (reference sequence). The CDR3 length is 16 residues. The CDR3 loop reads CASTQDRNENTGELFF. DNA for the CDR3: TGTGCCAGCACCCAAGACAGGAATGAGAACACCGGGGAGCTGTTTTTT. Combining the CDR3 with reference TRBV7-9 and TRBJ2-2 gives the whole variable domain DTGVSQNPRHKITKRGQNVTFRCDPISEHNRLYWYRQTLGQGPEFLTYFQNEAQLEKSRLLSDRFSAERPKGSFSTLEIQRTEQGDSAMYLCASTQDRNENTGELFFGEGSRLTVL.

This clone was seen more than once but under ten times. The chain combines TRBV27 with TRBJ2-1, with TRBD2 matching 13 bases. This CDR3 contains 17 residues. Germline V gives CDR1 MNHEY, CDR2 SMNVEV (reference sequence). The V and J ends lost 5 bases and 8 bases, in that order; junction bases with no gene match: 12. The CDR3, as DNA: TGTGCCAGCAGTCTAACTAGCGGGAGGGAAAAAATGGATGAGCAGTTCTTC. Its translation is CASSLTSGREKMDEQFF.

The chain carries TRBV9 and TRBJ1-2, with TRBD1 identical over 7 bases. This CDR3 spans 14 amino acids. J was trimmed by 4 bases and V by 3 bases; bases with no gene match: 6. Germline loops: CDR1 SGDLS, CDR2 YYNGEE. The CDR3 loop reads CASSADREGYGYTF. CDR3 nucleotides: TGTGCCAGCAGCGCCGACAGGGAGGGCTATGGCTACACCTTC.

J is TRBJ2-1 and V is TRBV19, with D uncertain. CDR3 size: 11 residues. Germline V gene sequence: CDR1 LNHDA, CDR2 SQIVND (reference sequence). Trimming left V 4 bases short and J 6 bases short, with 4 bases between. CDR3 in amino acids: CASSRANEQFF. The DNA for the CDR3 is TGTGCCAGTAGTAGGGCCAATGAGCAGTTCTTC.

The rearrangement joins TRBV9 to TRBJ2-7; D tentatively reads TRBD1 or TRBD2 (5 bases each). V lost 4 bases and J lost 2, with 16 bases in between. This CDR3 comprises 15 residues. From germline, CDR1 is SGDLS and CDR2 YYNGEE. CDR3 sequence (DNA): TGTGCCAGCAGCATTACCGGGACCGCCACCTACGAGCAGTACTTC. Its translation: CASSITGTATYEQYF.

The CDR3 loop reads CASSPPRTGDTEAFF. DNA for the CDR3: TGCGCCAGCAGCCCCCCTAGGACAGGGGACACTGAAGCTTTCTTT. This chain links TRBV5-1 with TRBJ1-1; 9 bases fit TRBD1. The V gene's germline CDR1 is SGHRS and CDR2 YFSETQ. The CDR3 covers 15 residues. J gave up 3 bases and V 4 bases, and 7 bases lay outside the gene matches.

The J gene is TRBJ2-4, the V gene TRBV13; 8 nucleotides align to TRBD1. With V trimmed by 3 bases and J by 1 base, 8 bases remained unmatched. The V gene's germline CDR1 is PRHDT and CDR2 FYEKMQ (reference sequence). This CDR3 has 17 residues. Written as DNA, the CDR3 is TGTGCCAGCAGCTTTCCGACAGGGGACGGGGCCAAAAACATTCAGTACTTC. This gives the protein CASSFPTGDGAKNIQYF.

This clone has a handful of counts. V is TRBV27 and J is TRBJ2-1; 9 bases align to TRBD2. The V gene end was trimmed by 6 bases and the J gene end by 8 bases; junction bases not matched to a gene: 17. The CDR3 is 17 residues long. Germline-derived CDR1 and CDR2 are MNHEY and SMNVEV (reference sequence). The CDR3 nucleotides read TGTGCCAGCAGCGTAGACGAGGAGCGGGAGGTAGTCGATGAGCAGTTCTTC. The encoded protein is CASSVDEEREVVDEQFF.

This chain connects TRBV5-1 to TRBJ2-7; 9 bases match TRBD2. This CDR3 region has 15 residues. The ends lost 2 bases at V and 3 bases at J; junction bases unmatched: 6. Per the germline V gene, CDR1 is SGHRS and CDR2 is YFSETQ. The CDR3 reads CASSLTGTSIYEQYF. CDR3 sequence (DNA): TGCGCCAGCAGCTTAACCGGGACTAGCATCTACGAGCAGTACTTC.

The CDR3 coding sequence is TGTGCCAGTAGAGAACAGCCGAACACTGAAGCTTTCTTT. Residues: CASREQPNTEAFF. The V gene is TRBV19, the J gene TRBJ1-1; D not resolved. CDR3 length: 13 amino acids. V gave up 6 bases and J gave up 1 base, with 9 bases separating them. Germline values: CDR1 LNHDA, CDR2 SQIVND (reference sequence).